This T cell receptor (beta chain) was documented in a study of identical twins. One entry per CDR3 protein, called by TCRdb with MiXCR from the 5' RACE reads. Of 310,000 or so distinct CDR3 sequences listed, more than 6.5% were seen once; the top ten hold approximately 2%. This clonotype appeared a few times. The V and J ends lost 4 bases and 1 base, in that order; junction bases with no gene match: 11. Germline values: CDR1 SGHRS, CDR2 YFSETQ. The CDR3 loop spans 16 amino acids. The same data also contributed to another study, on yellow fever vaccine responses in identical twins.

This clonotype was sampled from a woman between 18 and 29 years old in good health. Sequences were obtained from memory (CD45RO+) T cells sorted from blood. The chain couples TRBV5-1 to TRBJ2-7, with 7 bases that match TRBD2. This CDR3 is CASSLNAGAPSYEQYF. Here the CDR3 DNA reads TGCGCCAGCAGCCTGAACGCGGGAGCCCCTTCCTACGAGCAGTACTTC.